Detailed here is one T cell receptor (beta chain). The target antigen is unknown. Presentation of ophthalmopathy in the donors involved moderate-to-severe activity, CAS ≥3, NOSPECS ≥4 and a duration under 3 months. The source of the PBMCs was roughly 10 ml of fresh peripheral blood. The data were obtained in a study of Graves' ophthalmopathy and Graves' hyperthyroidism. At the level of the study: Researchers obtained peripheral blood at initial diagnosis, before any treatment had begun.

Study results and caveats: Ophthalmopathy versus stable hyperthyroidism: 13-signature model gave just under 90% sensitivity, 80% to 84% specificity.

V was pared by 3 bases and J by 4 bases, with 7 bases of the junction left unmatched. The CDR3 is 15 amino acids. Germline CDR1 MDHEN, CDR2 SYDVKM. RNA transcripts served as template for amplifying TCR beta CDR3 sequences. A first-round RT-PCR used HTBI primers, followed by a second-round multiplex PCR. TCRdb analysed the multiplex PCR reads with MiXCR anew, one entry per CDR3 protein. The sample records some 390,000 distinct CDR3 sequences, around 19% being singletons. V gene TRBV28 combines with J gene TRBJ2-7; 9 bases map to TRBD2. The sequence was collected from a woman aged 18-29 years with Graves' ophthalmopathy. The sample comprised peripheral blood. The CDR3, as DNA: TGTGCCAGCAGTTTCAGTAGCGGGAGAAGGTACGAGCAGTACTTC. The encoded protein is CASSFSSGRRYEQYF. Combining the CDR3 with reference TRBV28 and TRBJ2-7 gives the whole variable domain DVKVTQSSRYLVKRTGEKVFLECVQDMDHENMFWYRQDPGLGLRLIYFSYDVKMKEKGDIPEGYSVSREKKERFSLILESASTNQTSMYLCASSFSSGRRYEQYFGPGTRLTVT.